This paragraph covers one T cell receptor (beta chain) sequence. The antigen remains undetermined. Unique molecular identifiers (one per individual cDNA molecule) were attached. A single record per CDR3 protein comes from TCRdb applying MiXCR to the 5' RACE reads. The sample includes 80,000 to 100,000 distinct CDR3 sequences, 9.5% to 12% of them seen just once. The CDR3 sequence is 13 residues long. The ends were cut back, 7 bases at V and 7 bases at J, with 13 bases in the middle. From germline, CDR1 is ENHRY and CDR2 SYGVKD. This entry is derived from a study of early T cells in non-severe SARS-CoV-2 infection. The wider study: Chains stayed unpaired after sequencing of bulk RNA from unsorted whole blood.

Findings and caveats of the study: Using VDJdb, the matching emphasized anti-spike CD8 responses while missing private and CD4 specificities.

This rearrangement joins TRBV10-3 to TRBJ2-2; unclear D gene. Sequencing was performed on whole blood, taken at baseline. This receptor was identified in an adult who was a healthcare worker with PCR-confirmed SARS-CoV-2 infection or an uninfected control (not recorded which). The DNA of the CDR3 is TGTGCCATCAAATGGCAGGATGTCGGGGAGCTGTTTTTT. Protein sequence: CAIKWQDVGELFF.